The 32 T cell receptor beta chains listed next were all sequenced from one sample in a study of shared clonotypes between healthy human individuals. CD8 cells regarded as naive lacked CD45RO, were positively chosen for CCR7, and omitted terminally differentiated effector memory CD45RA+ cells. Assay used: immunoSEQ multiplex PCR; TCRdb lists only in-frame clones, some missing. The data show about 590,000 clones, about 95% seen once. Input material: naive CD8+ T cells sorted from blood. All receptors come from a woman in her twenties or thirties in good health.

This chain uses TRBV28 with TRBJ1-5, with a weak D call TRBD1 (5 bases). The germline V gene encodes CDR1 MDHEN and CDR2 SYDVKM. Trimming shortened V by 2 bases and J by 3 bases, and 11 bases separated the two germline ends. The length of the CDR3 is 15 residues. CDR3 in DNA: TGTGCCAGCAGTTTACTTGAAGGGGACAATCAGCCCCAGCATTTT. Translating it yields CASSLLEGDNQPQHF.

The CDR3 nucleotides are TGTGCCAGCAGAGATACAGGGGGCAGCTATGGCTACACCTTC. Translation gives CASRDTGGSYGYTF. The rearrangement uses TRBV9 and TRBJ1-2; 9 bases agree with TRBD1. The CDR3 extends over 14 amino acids. Germline CDR1 SGDLS, CDR2 YYNGEE. The V gene end was trimmed by 5 bases and the J gene end by 4 bases; junction bases not matched to a gene: 6. Full variable domain (missing parts from reference TRBV9 and TRBJ1-2): DSGVTQTPKHLITATGQRVTLRCSPRSGDLSVYWYQQSLDQGLQFLIQYYNGEERAKGNILERFSAQQFPDLHSELNLSSLELGDSALYFCASRDTGGSYGYTFGSGTRLTVV.

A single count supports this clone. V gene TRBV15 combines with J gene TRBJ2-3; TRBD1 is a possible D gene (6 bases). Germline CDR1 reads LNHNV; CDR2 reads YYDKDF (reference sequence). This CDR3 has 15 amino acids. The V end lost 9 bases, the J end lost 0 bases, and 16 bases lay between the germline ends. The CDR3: CATKDRTASTDTQYF. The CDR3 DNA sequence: TGTGCCACGAAAGACAGGACCGCTAGCACAGATACGCAGTATTTT.

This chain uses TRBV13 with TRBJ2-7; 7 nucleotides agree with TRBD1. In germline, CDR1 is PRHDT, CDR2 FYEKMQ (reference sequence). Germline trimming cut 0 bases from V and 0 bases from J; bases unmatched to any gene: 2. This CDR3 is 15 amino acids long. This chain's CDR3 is CASSLGGGGSYEQYF. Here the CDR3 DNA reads TGTGCCAGCAGCTTAGGAGGGGGCGGCTCCTACGAGCAGTACTTC.

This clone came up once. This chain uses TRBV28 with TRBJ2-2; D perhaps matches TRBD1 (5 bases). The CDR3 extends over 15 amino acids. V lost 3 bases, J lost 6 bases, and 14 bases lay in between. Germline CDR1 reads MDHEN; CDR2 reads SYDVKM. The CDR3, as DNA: TGTGCCAGCAGTTTTTTAGGGGTGTATGCCGGGGAGCTGTTTTTT. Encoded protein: CASSFLGVYAGELFF.

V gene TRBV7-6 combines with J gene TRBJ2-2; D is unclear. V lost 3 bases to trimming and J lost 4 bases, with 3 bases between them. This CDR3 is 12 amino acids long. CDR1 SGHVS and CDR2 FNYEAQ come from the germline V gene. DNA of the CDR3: TGTGCCAGCAGCTTCGGCACCGGGGAGCTGTTTTTT. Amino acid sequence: CASSFGTGELFF.

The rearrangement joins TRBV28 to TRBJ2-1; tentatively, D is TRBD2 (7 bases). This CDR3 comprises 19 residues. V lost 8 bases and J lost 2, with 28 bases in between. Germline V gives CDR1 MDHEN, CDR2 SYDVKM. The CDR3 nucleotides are TGTGCCAGCCCGCCATTCGGGGGGTGGACAGATGATACCTACAATGAGCAGTTCTTC. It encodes CASPPFGGWTDDTYNEQFF.

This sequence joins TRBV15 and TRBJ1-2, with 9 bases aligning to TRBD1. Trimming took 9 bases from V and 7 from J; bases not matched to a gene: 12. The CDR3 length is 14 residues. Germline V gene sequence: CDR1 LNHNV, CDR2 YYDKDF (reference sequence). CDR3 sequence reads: CATLPGQGNFGYTF. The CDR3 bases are TGTGCCACTCTTCCGGGACAGGGTAATTTTGGCTACACCTTC.

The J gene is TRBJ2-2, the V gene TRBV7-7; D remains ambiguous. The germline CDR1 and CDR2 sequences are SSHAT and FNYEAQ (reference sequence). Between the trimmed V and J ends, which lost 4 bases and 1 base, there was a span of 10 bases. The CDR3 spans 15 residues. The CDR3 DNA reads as TGTGCCAGCAGCTCATATACAGAGAACACCGGGGAGCTGTTTTTT. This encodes CASSSYTENTGELFF.

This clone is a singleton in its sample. The CDR3 loop is CATSLRPLPSGEQYF. The CDR3 region has the DNA TGTGCCACCAGCTTGAGACCCCTTCCCTCCGGCGAGCAGTACTTC. The rearrangement uses TRBV15 and TRBJ2-7; D is ambiguous. Germline V gene sequence: CDR1 LNHNV, CDR2 YYDKDF (reference sequence). V was cut by 5 bases and J by 6 bases, with 20 bases left in between. CDR3 length: 15 amino acids.

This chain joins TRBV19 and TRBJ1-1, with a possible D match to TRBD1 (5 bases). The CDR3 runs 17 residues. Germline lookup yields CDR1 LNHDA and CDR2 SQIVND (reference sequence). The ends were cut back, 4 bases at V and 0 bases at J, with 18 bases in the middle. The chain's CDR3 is CASSRGQTIYMNTEAFF. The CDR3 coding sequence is TGTGCCAGTAGTAGAGGACAAACTATTTACATGAACACTGAAGCTTTCTTT.

CDR3 sequence reads: CASSDILGEQYF. CDR3 DNA: TGTGCCAGCAGCGATATCCTCGGGGAGCAGTACTTC. The chain joins TRBV14 to TRBJ2-7; D remains unclear. The V and J ends lost 5 bases and 7 bases respectively, with 12 bases between them. CDR1 SGHDN and CDR2 FVKESK come from the germline V gene. The CDR3 covers 12 residues.

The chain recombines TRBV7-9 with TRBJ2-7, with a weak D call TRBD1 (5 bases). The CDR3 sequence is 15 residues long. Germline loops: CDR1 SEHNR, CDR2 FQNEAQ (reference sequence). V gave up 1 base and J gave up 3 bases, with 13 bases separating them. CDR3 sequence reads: CASSLDRTYVYEQYF. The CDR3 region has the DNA TGTGCCAGCAGCTTAGATAGGACATACGTCTACGAGCAGTACTTC.

CDR3 residues: CASSYLGAQNQPQHF. As DNA, the CDR3 is TGTGCCAGCAGCTACCTCGGGGCTCAAAATCAGCCCCAGCATTTT. The chain uses TRBV28 and TRBJ1-5; the D gene is possibly TRBD1 (5 bases). V was pared by 6 bases and J by 4 bases, with 16 bases between. The CDR3 sequence is 15 residues long. Per germline, CDR1 MDHEN and CDR2 SYDVKM. The variable domain in full, with the rest retrieved from reference TRBV28 and TRBJ1-5, is DVKVTQSSRYLVKRTGEKVFLECVQDMDHENMFWYRQDPGLGLRLIYFSYDVKMKEKGDIPEGYSVSREKKERFSLILESASTNQTSMYLCASSYLGAQNQPQHFGDGTRLSIL.

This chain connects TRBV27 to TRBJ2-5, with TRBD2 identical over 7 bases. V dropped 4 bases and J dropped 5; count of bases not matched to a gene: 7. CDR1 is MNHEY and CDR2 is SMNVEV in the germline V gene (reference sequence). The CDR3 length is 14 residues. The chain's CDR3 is CASSSGGRWETQYF. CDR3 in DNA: TGTGCCAGCAGTTCCGGCGGGAGATGGGAGACCCAGTACTTC.

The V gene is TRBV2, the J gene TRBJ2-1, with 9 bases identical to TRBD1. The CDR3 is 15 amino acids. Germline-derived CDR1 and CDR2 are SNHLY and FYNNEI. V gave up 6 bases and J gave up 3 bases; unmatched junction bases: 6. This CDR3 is CASRLGQGRYNEQFF. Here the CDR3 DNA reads TGTGCCAGCAGACTTGGACAGGGGCGCTACAATGAGCAGTTCTTC.

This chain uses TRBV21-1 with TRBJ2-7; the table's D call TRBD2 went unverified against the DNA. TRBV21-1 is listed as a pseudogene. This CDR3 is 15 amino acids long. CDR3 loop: CASSKRAGHLIGQYF. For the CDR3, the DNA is TGTGCCAGCAGCAAAAGGGCGGGCCACTTGATAGGGCAGTACTTC.

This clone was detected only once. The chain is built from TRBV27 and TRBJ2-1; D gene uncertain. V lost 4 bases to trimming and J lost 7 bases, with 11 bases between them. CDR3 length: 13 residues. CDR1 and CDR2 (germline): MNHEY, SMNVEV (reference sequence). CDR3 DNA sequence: TGTGCCAGCAGTTCCCTAAGAACGAATGAGCAGTTCTTC. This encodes CASSSLRTNEQFF.

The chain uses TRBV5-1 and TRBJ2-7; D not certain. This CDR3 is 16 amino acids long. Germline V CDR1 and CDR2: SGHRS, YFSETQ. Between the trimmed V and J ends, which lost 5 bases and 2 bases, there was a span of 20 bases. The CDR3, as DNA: TGCGCCAGCAGTCGATCCTCTCGCCCTACGACCTACGAGCAGTACTTC. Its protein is CASSRSSRPTTYEQYF.

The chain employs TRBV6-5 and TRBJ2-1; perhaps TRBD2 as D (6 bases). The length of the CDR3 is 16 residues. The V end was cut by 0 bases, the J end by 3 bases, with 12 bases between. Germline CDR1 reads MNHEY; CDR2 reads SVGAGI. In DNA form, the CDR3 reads TGTGCCAGCAGTTACTCTTGGGGGGAGCGCTACAATGAGCAGTTCTTC. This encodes CASSYSWGERYNEQFF.

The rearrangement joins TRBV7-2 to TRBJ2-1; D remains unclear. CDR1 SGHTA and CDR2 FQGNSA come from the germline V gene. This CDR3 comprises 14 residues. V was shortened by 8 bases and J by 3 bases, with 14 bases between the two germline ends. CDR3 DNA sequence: TGTGCCAGCGGTGACGGAATGCTCTACAATGAGCAGTTCTTC. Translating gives CASGDGMLYNEQFF.

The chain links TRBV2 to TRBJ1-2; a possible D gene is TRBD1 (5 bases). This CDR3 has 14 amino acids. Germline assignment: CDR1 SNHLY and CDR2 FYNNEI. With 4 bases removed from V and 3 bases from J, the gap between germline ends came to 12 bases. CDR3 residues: CASSVLGTHYGYTF. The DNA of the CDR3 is TGTGCCAGCAGTGTTTTAGGGACTCACTATGGCTACACCTTC.

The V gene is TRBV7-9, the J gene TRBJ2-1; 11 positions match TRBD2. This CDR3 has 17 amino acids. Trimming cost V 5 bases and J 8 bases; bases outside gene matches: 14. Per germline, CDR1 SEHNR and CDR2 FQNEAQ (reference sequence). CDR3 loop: CASSPRLAGPSGDEQFF. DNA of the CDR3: TGTGCCAGCAGCCCCAGACTAGCGGGACCTTCCGGCGATGAGCAGTTCTTC. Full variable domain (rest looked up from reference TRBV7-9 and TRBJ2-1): DTGVSQNPRHKITKRGQNVTFRCDPISEHNRLYWYRQTLGQGPEFLTYFQNEAQLEKSRLLSDRFSAERPKGSFSTLEIQRTEQGDSAMYLCASSPRLAGPSGDEQFFGPGTRLTVL.

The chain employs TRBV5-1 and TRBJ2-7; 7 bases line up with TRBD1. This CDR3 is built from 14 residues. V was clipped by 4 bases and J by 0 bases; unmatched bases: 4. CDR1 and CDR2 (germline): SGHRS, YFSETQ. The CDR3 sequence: CASSPTGFSYEQYF. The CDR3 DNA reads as TGCGCCAGCAGCCCGACAGGGTTCTCCTACGAGCAGTACTTC.

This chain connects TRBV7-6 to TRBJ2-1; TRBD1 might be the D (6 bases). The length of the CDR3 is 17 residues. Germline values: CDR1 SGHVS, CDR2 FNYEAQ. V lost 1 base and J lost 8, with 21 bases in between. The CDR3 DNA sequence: TGTGCCAGCAGCTTAGTAGGGGGTGGACCCCCTCTCGATGAGCAGTTCTTC. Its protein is CASSLVGGGPPLDEQFF.

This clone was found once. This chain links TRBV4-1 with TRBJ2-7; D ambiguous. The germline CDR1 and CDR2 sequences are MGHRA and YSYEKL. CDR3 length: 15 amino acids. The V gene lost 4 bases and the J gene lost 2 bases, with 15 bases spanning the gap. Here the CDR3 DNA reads TGCGCCAGCAGCCGGGCTGAGACAAGCGCCTACGAGCAGTACTTC. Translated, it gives CASSRAETSAYEQYF.

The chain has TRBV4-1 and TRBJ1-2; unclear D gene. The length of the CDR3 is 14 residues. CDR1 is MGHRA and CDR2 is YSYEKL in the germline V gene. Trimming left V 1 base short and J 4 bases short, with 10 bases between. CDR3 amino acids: CASSQVTEFYGYTF. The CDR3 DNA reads TGCGCCAGCAGCCAAGTCACGGAGTTCTATGGCTACACCTTC.

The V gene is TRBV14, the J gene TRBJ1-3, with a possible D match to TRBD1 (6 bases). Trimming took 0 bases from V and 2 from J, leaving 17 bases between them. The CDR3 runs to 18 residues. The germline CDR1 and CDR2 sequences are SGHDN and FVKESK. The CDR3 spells CASSQDIWGRGPGNTIYF. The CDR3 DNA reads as TGTGCCAGCAGCCAAGATATTTGGGGGCGCGGTCCTGGAAACACCATATATTTT.

CDR3 sequence reads: CASSPIPGLGGAFF. DNA for the CDR3: TGTGCCAGCAGCCCAATCCCGGGGCTTGGTGGGGCTTTCTTT. V and J are TRBV14 and TRBJ1-1; TRBD1 is a possible D gene (5 bases). V lost 4 bases to trimming and J lost 11 bases, with 20 bases between them. The CDR3 is made up of 14 amino acids. The germline CDR1 and CDR2 sequences are SGHDN and FVKESK.

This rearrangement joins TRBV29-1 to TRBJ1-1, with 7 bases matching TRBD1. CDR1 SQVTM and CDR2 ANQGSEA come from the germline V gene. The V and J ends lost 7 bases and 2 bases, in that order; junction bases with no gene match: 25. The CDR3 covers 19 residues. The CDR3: CSANPRLNHETGYNTEAFF. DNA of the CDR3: TGCAGCGCTAACCCGAGGCTAAACCACGAGACAGGGTATAACACTGAAGCTTTCTTT.

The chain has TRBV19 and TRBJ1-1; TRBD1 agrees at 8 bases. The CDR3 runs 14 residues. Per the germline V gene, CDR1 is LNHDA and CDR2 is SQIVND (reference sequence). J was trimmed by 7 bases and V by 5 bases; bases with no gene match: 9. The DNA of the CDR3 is TGTGCCAGTAGTCCTCACGGACAGGGCCTTGAAGCTTTCTTT. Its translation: CASSPHGQGLEAFF.

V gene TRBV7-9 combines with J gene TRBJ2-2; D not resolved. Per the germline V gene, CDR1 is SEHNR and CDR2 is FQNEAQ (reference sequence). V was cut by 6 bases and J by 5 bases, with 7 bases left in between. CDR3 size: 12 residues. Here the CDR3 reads CASSWGTGELFF. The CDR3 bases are TGTGCCAGCAGTTGGGGTACCGGGGAGCTGTTTTTT.